The source of this T cell receptor beta chain is a study of siplizumab effects on memory and regulatory T cells. V dropped 0 bases and J dropped 3 bases, with 0 bases sitting between them. CDR3 size: 13 residues. Germline CDR1 and CDR2: MNHEY and SMNVEV (reference sequence). Method: immunoSEQ multiplex PCR; TCRdb's copy keeps in-frame clones and lacks some. The sample has about 50,000 clones; 93% are singletons. The source of this sequence is a human donor in good health. The chain uses TRBV27 and TRBJ2-6; D is ambiguous. The sample consisted of CD8+ T cells sorted from blood. In DNA form, the CDR3 reads TGTGCCAGCAGTTTATCTGGGGCCAACGTCCTGACTTTC. This translates into CASSLSGANVLTF.